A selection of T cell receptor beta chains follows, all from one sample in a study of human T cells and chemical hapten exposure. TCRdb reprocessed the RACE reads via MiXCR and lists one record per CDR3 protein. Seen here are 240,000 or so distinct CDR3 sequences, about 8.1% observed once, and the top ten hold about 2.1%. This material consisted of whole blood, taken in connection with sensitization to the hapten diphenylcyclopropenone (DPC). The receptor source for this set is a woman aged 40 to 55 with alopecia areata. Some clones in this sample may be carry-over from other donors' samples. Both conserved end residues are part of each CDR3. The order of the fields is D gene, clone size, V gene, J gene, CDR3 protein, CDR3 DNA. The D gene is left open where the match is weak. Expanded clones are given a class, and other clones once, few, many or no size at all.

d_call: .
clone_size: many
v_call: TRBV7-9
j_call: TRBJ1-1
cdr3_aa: CASSLVKATEAFF
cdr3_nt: TGTGCCAGCAGCTTAGTCAAGGCCACTGAAGCTTTCTTT

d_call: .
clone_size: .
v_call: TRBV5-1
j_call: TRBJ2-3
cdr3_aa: CASSLGNLVDTQYF
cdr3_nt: TGCGCCAGCAGCTTGGGGAATTTGGTAGATACGCAGTATTTT

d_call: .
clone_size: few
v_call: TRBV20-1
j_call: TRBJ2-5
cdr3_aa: CSASSAGRETQYF
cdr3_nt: TGCAGTGCTAGTAGCGCGGGTCGAGAGACCCAGTACTTC

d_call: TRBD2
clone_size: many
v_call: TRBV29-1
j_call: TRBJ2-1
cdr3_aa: CSARSGSVSYNEQFF
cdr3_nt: TGCAGCGCCCGAAGCGGGAGTGTCTCCTACAATGAGCAGTTCTTC

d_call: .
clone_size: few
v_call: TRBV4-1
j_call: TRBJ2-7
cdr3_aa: CASSQGQGGKQYF
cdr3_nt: TGCGCCAGCAGCCAAGGGCAGGGGGGTAAGCAGTACTTC

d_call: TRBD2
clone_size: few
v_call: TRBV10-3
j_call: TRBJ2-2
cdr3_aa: CAISPSGRANTGELFF
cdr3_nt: TGTGCCATCAGCCCCAGCGGGAGGGCGAACACCGGGGAGCTGTTTTTT

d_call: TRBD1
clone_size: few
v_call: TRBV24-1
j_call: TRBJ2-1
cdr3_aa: CATEWTGGGEQFF
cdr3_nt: TGTGCCACGGAATGGACAGGGGGCGGTGAGCAGTTCTTC

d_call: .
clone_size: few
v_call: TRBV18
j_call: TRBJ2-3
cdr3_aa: CASAPSSGADTQYF
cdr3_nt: TGTGCCAGCGCTCCCTCTTCCGGGGCAGATACGCAGTATTTT

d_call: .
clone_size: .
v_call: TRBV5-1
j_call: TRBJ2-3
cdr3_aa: CASSLGQDPTNTQYF
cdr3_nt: TGCGCCAGCAGCTTGGGGCAGGATCCCACAAATACGCAGTATTTT

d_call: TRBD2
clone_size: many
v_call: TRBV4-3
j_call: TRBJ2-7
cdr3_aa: CASSQELGRAYEQYF
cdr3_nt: TGCGCCAGCAGCCAAGAGTTGGGGAGGGCGTACGAGCAGTACTTC

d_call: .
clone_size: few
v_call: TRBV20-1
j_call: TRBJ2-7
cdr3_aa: CSARDGTYSYEQYF
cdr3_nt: TGCAGTGCTAGAGACGGGACTTACAGCTACGAGCAGTACTTC

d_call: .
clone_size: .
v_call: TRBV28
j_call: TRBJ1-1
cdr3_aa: CASSLGGMNTEAFF
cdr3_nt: TGTGCCAGCAGTTTAGGAGGAATGAACACTGAAGCTTTCTTT

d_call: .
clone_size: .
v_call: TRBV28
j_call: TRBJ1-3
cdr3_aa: CASRFQASGNTIYF
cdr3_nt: TGTGCCAGCAGATTTCAAGCATCTGGAAACACCATATATTTT

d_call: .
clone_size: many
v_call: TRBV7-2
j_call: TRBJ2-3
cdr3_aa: CASSLATGRDTQYF
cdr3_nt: TGTGCCAGCAGCTTGGCTACGGGGAGAGATACGCAGTATTTT

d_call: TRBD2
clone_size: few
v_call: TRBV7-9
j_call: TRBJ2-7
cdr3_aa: CASSYGLAGGEQYF
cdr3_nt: TGTGCCAGCAGCTACGGACTAGCGGGAGGGGAGCAGTACTTC

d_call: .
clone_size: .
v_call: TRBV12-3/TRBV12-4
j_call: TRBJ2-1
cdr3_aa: CASSLGGSRGNEQFF
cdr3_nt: TGTGCCAGCAGTTTAGGGGGCTCTCGAGGGAATGAGCAGTTCTTC

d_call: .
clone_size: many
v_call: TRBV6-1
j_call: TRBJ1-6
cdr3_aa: CASSDSPDSNSPLHF
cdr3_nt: TGTGCCAGCAGTGACAGCCCGGACAGTAATTCACCCCTCCACTTT

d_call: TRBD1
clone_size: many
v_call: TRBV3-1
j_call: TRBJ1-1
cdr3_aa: CATTGDHTEAFF
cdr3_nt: TGTGCCACTACAGGGGACCACACTGAAGCTTTCTTT

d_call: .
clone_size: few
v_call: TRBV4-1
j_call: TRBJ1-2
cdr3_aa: CASSPYFSENYGYTF
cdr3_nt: TGCGCCAGCAGCCCCTACTTTTCAGAAAACTATGGCTACACCTTC

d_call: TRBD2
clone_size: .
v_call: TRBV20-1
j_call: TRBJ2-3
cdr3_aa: CSARSSARGADTQYF
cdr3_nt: TGCAGTGCTAGATCGTCCGCTCGGGGGGCAGATACGCAGTATTTT

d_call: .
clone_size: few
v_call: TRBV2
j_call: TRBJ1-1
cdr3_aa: CASILNEAYRSPEAFF
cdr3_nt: TGTGCCAGCATCCTGAATGAGGCCTACCGATCCCCTGAAGCTTTCTTT

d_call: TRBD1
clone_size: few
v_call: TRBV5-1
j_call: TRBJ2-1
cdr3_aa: CASSFKSQGSALIYNEQFF
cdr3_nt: TGCGCCAGCAGTTTCAAGTCACAGGGGTCTGCCCTAATATACAATGAGCAGTTCTTC

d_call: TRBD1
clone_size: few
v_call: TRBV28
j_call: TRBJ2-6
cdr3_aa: CASSLQGQGPPPSGANVLTF
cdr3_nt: TGTGCCAGCAGTTTACAAGGACAGGGGCCTCCACCCTCTGGGGCCAACGTCCTGACTTTC

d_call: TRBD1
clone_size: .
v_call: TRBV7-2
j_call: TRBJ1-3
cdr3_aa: CASSTGQGGNTIYF
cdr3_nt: TGTGCCAGCAGCACAGGACAGGGAGGAAACACCATATATTTT

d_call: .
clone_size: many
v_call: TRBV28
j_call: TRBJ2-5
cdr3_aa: CASSPQYQETQYF
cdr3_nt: TGTGCCAGCAGCCCCCAGTACCAAGAGACCCAGTACTTC

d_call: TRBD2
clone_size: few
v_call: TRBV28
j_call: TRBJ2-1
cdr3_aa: CASTFPTSGSWDEQFF
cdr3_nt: TGTGCCAGCACTTTCCCTACTAGCGGGAGCTGGGATGAGCAGTTCTTC

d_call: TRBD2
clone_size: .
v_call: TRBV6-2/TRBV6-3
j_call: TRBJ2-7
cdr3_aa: CASSHLLGLAGGGEQYF
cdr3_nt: TGTGCCAGCAGTCATCTCCTCGGACTAGCGGGTGGTGGTGAGCAGTACTTC

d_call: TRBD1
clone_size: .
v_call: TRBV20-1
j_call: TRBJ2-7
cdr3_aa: CSARVFGQGGDEQYF
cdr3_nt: TGCAGTGCTAGAGTCTTTGGACAGGGAGGCGACGAGCAGTACTTC

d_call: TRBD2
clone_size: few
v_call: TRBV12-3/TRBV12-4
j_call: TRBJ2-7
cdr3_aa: CASSSSGMGYEQYF
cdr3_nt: TGTGCCAGCAGTTCGAGCGGGATGGGTTACGAGCAGTACTTC

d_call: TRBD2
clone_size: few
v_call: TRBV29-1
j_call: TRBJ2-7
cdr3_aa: CSAGGGLYEQYF
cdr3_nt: TGCAGCGCCGGCGGGGGGCTCTACGAGCAGTACTTC

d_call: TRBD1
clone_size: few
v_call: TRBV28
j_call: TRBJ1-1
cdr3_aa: CASSPASGTGILEAFF
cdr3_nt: TGTGCCAGCAGTCCCGCATCCGGGACAGGAATCCTTGAAGCTTTCTTT

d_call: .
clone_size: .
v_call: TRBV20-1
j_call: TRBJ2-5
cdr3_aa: CSAERGETQYF
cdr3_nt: TGCAGTGCAGAGCGAGGAGAGACCCAGTACTTC

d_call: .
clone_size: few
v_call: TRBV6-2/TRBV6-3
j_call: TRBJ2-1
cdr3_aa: CASSRVTGKSYNEQFF
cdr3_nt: TGTGCCAGCAGTCGCGTCACAGGGAAGTCCTACAATGAGCAGTTCTTC

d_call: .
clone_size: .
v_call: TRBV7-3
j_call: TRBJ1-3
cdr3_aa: CASSLASGPGNTIYF
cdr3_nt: TGTGCCAGCAGCTTAGCGTCTGGACCTGGAAACACCATATATTTT

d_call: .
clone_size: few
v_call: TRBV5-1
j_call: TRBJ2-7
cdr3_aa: CASSLEAQGSSYEQYF
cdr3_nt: TGCGCCAGCAGCTTGGAGGCCCAGGGAAGCTCCTACGAGCAGTACTTC

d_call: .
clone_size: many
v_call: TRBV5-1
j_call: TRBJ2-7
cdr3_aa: CASSLVPYEQYF
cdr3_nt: TGCGCCAGCAGCTTGGTGCCCTACGAGCAGTACTTC

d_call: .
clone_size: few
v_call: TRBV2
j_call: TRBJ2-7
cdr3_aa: CASTKEGRGYEQYF
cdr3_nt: TGTGCCAGCACTAAGGAGGGCAGGGGCTACGAGCAGTACTTC

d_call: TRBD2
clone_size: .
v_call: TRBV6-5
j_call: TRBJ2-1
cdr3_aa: CATNPGTSGRNEQFF
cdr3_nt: TGTGCCACGAACCCCGGGACTAGCGGACGCAATGAGCAGTTCTTC

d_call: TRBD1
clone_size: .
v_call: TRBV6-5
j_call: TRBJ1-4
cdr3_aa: CASRDRFEKLFF
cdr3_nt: TGTGCCAGCAGGGACAGGTTTGAAAAACTGTTTTTT

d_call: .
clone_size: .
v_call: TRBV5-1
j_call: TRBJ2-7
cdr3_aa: CASSLRTPSYEQYF
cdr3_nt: TGCGCCAGCAGCTTACGGACCCCCTCCTACGAGCAGTACTTC